This T cell receptor beta chain emerged from a study of regulatory T cells in long-lasting Graves disease. Building the TCR beta libraries relied on iRepertoire HTBI primers, and CDR3 regions underwent Arm-PCR. MiXCR was run by TCRdb on the multiplex PCR reads, yielding one entry per CDR3 protein. The data hold about 450,000 distinct CDR3 sequences, with 16% observed a single time. The table lists this clonotype with many counts. The time point was: newly diagnosed GD, antithyroid drugs for less than 3 months. The TCR library was made from RNA extracted from PBMCs. Doctors identified Graves' disease using the American Thyroid Association guidelines. Germline V gene sequence: CDR1 SGHRS, CDR2 YFSETQ. Trimming took off 4 bases at V and 8 bases at J, with 15 bases between the two ends. This CDR3 spans 14 amino acids. The same data also went into a second study, on T cells in Graves' hyperthyroidism and ophthalmopathy. As that report states: Stable Graves' hyperthyroidism denoted no ophthalmopathy progression over 18 months. Patients aged 18 to 65 had newly diagnosed hyperthyroidism of under 2 months' duration. Those patients with uncontrolled infection, other autoimmune disease, pregnancy or lactation were excluded.

The TCR originated in a woman in her twenties or thirties with Graves disease. The J gene is TRBJ1-4, the V gene TRBV5-1; D gene uncertain. The sequencing here drew on peripheral blood mononuclear cells (PBMCs), taken at new diagnosis, from a patient treated with antithyroid drugs. The CDR3 region is CASSLVGVGEKLFF. CDR3 DNA sequence: TGCGCCAGCAGCCTGGTCGGGGTAGGAGAAAAACTGTTTTTT. Supplemented by reference TRBV5-1 and TRBJ1-4, the full variable domain reads KAGVTQTPRYLIKTRGQQVTLSCSPISGHRSVSWYQQTPGQGLQFLFEYFSETQRNKGNFPGRFSGRQFSNSRSEMNVSTLELGDSALYLCASSLVGVGEKLFFGSGTQLSVL.